The present entry profiles one T cell receptor (beta chain) with its context. Many counts were recorded for this clonotype. Its antigen is still unknown. No per-base quality is available; no much larger clone lies one base away. Measured from the cysteine to the phenylalanine, the CDR3 is 14 residues long. Only CDR3 DNA is held: 42 bases, read in frame from base 1. Per the germline V gene (reference sequence), PRHDT is the CDR1 and FYEKMQ is the CDR2. Trimming at the junction amounts to 3 bases on V and 7 bases on J, and the germline ends lie 10 bases apart. Stable Graves' hyperthyroidism was defined as no progression to ophthalmopathy during 18 months of follow-up. Hyperthyroidism patients were newly diagnosed, with disease duration under 2 months, and aged 18 to 65 years. Exclusion was applied to patients with uncontrolled infections, other autoimmune diseases, pregnancy or lactation. Diagnoses were based on clinical symptoms, serum thyroxine and TRAb, thyroid ultrasound and orbital computed tomography. Total RNA was extracted using Trizol reagent, and RNA quality was assessed on an Agilent 2100 Bioanalyzer.

This entry comes from a study of T cells in Graves' hyperthyroidism and ophthalmopathy (dated by TCRdb to between 2018 and 2021). Describing the broader study: A discovery cohort of fewer than 110 patients, roughly 45 with Graves' ophthalmopathy and 57 with stable Graves' hyperthyroidism, was used to find distinguishing TCR V-J signatures. After blood sampling, hyperthyroidism patients were treated with methimazole at a starting dose of 30 mg daily, and ophthalmopathy patients were treated with high-dose intravenous methylprednisolone. Thyroid tissue and blood T-cell repertoires from roughly six Graves' hyperthyroidism patients were also compared in the study. Whether ophthalmopathy could be predicted prospectively was tested in an independent validation cohort made up of about 18 hyperthyroidism patients plus 17 patients who later progressed to ophthalmopathy. The paper describes TCR Vbeta CDR3 sequencing of some 130 peripheral blood samples, made up of 43 ophthalmopathy patients, roughly 72 hyperthyroidism patients and 17 progressor patients. The 100 or so discovery patients were randomly split 7:3 into training and test sets. General findings and caveats noted by the study authors: Ophthalmopathy was separated from stable hyperthyroidism by a 13 V-J signature model, with just over 85% sensitivity and about 81% specificity obtained in cross-validation and 80%/75% obtained in testing. No statistical method was used to set the sample size in advance, and investigators knew the group allocation. Most expanded thyroid clonotypes (frequency above 0.001) were also detected in blood, a finding suggesting that blood repertoires may reflect thyroid immune responses. In validation, progression to ophthalmopathy was predicted by the model with 70.59% sensitivity and under 85% specificity, a median of roughly six months before onset.

TCR beta CDR3 regions were amplified from RNA transcripts. For the first round of RT-PCR on the TCR CDR3, the HTBI primer set was used together with the Qiagen OneStep RT-PCR kit. Libraries were constructed in a second round of multiplex PCR, after which size selection and purification were carried out. Paired-end sequencing of the libraries was performed with 100 bp reads on an Illumina HiSeq2000. Processing in the source paper ran as follows. Raw data were processed with SOAPnuke, discarding reads with adapters, uncalled bases, mean Phred below 15, or no exact constant-primer or identifier match. COPE v1.2.5 was used to merge the high-quality paired reads, and each unique nucleotide sequence was defined as a clonotype. MiTCR v1.1 was used to align the clonotypes against IMGT TRBV, TRBD and TRBJ reference segments. The analysis was restricted to V-J combinations with a frequency above 0.0001, which together covered just over 98% of the repertoires. The TCS score was defined as F50 (clonal expansion) divided by E x V (chaos), with BLOSUM62-based TCRdist calculated between CDR3 peptides within each V-J. Welch's t-statistics and random forest reduced 500 to 550 V-J features to about 12, which were used in a naive Bayes classifier (R e1071). Thyroid-blood repertoire similarity was quantified with the Morisita-Horn index. The public reads were reanalyzed by TCRdb: fastp trimming at Q25, MiXCR alignment, in-frame beta chains only. Each entry merges the rows of one CDR3 protein and shows their most common DNA and genes. TCRdb, rather than the study authors, made the V and J calls. This sample lists approximately 500,000 distinct CDR3 sequences; around 42% were detected once. The ten largest account for roughly 8.2% of the sample.

Specimen: peripheral blood or thyroid tissue (not recorded which). This chain is built from TRBV13 and TRBJ1-6; the D region possibly corresponds to TRBD1 (5 bases align). This sequence was found in a young woman with Graves' hyperthyroidism. CDR3 protein: CASSFETANSPLHF. In nucleotide form, the sequence is TGTGCCAGCAGCTTTGAGACAGCCAATTCACCCCTCCACTTT. With the rest looked up from the reference TRBV13 and TRBJ1-6 genes rather than sequenced, the full variable domain is AAGVIQSPRHLIKEKRETATLKCYPIPRHDTVYWYQQGPGQDPQFLISFYEKMQSDKGSIPDRFSAQQFSDYHSELNMSSLELGDSALYFCASSFETANSPLHFGNGTRLTVT.